This TCR beta chain was recorded in a study of CD8+CD57+ T cells in acquired aplastic anemia. This clonotype has ten or more counts. The CDR3 loop spans 12 amino acids. The V end was cut by 7 bases, the J end by 7 bases, with 14 bases between. The germline CDR1 and CDR2 sequences are MNHEY and SVGAGI. The authors sequenced patients whose flow cytometry had shown CD8+CD57+ cell expansion. Blood came from patients not yet given any therapy. Genomic DNA was employed as the template in profiling TCR beta VDJ and CDR3. Each CDR3 protein is one row after TCRdb ran MiXCR on the reads. The sample shows 130,000 or so distinct CDR3 sequences, 58% of them seen only once.

The sequence derives from a human donor with aplastic anemia. The specimen sequenced was sorted CD4+, CD8+, or CD8+CD57+ T cells (not recorded which) from PBMCs. This chain links TRBV6-5 with TRBJ2-7; D is possibly TRBD1 (5 bases). The CDR3 DNA follows: TGTGCCAGCACGGCAGGGAAGAGAGAGCAGTACTTC. The encoded protein is CASTAGKREQYF.